Following are 7 T cell receptor beta chains from one sample sequenced in a study of blood T cell repertoires in COVID-19. Profiled with immunoSEQ multiplex PCR; TCRdb holds only in-frame clones, not every one. The data contain about 360,000 clones, around 87% of them singletons. The sequencing sample was made of PBMCs or T cells enriched from blood (not recorded which). The receptors here all came from a man aged 25-40 years who had recovered from COVID-19.

The chain links TRBV9 to TRBJ2-7; TRBD2 is a possible D gene (5 bases). Germline V CDR1 and CDR2: SGDLS, YYNGEE. CDR3 size: 14 residues. Between the trimmed V and J ends, which lost 0 bases and 7 bases, there was a span of 14 bases. The CDR3: CASSVGPTEGEQYF. Here the CDR3 DNA reads TGTGCCAGCAGCGTAGGCCCCACTGAGGGAGAGCAGTACTTC.

V gene TRBV6-5 combines with J gene TRBJ1-1; D is perhaps TRBD1 (6 bases). The CDR3 is 14 amino acids. Trimming removed 5 bases from V and 1 base from J, with 11 bases in between. Germline V lookup: CDR1 MNHEY, CDR2 SVGAGI. The CDR3 spells CASSRPTGNTEAFF. Here the CDR3 DNA reads TGTGCCAGCAGTCGCCCGACAGGGAACACTGAAGCTTTCTTT.

This clone has more than one count but fewer than ten. The chain has TRBV7-2 and TRBJ1-6, with a possible D match to TRBD1 (6 bases). The length of the CDR3 is 13 residues. From germline, CDR1 is SGHTA and CDR2 FQGNSA. The germline V and J ends were trimmed by 2 bases and 12 bases, with 11 bases remaining between them. The CDR3 DNA follows: TGTGCCAGCAGCTTAAGGGGGATCGGACCCCTCCACTTT. This sequence encodes CASSLRGIGPLHF.

V usage is TRBV10-3 and J usage is TRBJ1-2; tentatively, D is TRBD1 (6 bases). The CDR3 is 15 amino acids. The germline V gene has CDR1 ENHRY and CDR2 SYGVKD. V was pared by 0 bases and J by 3 bases, with 11 bases between. CDR3 residues: CAISESATGYYGYTF. DNA for the CDR3: TGTGCCATCAGTGAGTCGGCGACAGGCTACTATGGCTACACCTTC.

The CDR3 bases are TGTGCCAGCAGCTTGGATGGGACAGGGCACAATGAGCAGTTCTTC. It yields the protein CASSLDGTGHNEQFF. The J gene is TRBJ2-1, the V gene TRBV5-4, with TRBD1 matching 9 bases. J was trimmed by 5 bases and V by 0 bases; bases with no gene match: 3. This CDR3 region has 15 residues. Germline CDR1 SGHNT, CDR2 YYREEE (reference sequence).

The chain joins TRBV5-5 to TRBJ1-6; D not resolved. V lost 2 bases, J lost 9 bases, and 18 bases lay in between. The CDR3 is made up of 16 amino acids. Looked up from germline, CDR1 is SGHKS and CDR2 is YYEKEE (reference sequence). In nucleotides, the CDR3 is TGTGCCAGCAGCTTTAGTACAGAAATCCAAGGTTCACCCCTCCACTTT. This sequence encodes CASSFSTEIQGSPLHF.

This CDR3 reads CASSQGGLSGDYGYTF. The DNA of the CDR3 is TGTGCCAGCAGCCAAGGCGGTCTGTCAGGGGACTATGGCTACACCTTC. The rearrangement links TRBV16 to TRBJ1-2, with D perhaps matching TRBD1 (6 bases). The V gene lost 2 bases and the J gene lost 3 bases, with 16 bases spanning the gap. The CDR3 is made up of 16 amino acids. Germline V gives CDR1 KGHSY, CDR2 FQNENV.